This TCR beta chain was recovered during a study of CD8 T cells in Susac syndrome (dated by TCRdb to about 2019). Background on the whole study: Among the Susac syndrome patients who were sequenced, clinically active disease was present in six and clinical remission was observed in eight. Repertoire sequencing was used to test whether CD8+ T cell activation and differentiation in Susac syndrome was antigen driven. At the time of blood withdrawal, Susac syndrome patients were either therapy-naive, taking corticosteroids (with some also receiving IVIg), or on IVIg alone.

RNA was extracted using the RNeasy kit, and about 0.5 to 1 ug of the RNA was reverse transcribed with random hexamers. TCR beta CDR3 regions were amplified with the immunoSEQ multiplex PCR assay covering 54 Vbeta and 13 Jbeta segments. To correct PCR amplification bias, a synthetic template baseline was used for both primer optimization and computational correction. On the authors' methods: Only productive sequences were kept, with reads annotated to V, D and J genes according to IMGT and analyzed in immunoSEQ Analyzer. To calculate clonality, Shannon entropy was normalized by log2 of the number of productive unique sequences and then subtracted from one. For each patient and control, public and private clones were evaluated among the 100 most prevalent clones. A clone was defined as Susac-specific if it was absent from the healthy and MS cohorts, from 1052 published viral clones and from other ImmuneACCESS disease sequences. Starting from the raw public reads, TCRdb applied fastp trimming at Q25, assembled clones with MiXCR and retained in-frame beta chains. Each CDR3 protein gets just one entry, which takes the most common genes and DNA from the rows behind it. For this entry, the V and J calls and clone size follow TCRdb and not the study's own pipeline. The sample table holds roughly 190,000 distinct CDR3 sequences, of which roughly 90% were seen once. Together, the top ten hold about 0.09% of the sample.

Paper-wide results and their limitations: No clonal expansion was detected in the CD4+ T cell repertoire of Susac syndrome patients. The TCR sequencing and HLA analysis was acknowledged to have included a relatively small number of individuals.

Note on this clonotype: It lacks a known antigen. Within one base of it there is no much larger clone, and no base qualities were kept.

The germline V gene (reference sequence) specifies DFQATT as CDR1 and SNEGSKA as CDR2. V was cut back by 1 base and J by 0 bases, leaving a gap of 7 bases between them. The CDR3 spans 14 residues, from the cysteine through the phenylalanine. Of all the DNA, just the CDR3 is kept, 42 bases in frame from base 1. Peripheral blood CD8+ and CD4+ T cells from healthy donors, Susac syndrome patients and multiple sclerosis patients were profiled using high-throughput TCR beta sequencing. Recently defined diagnostic criteria for definite or probable disease were met by the Susac syndrome patients. Bulk CD8+ and CD4+ T cells were purified by magnetic negative isolation, while CD8+ TEMRA cells were enriched using FACS. Blood was collected in EDTA tubes and processed within 24 hours, with PBMCs isolated through density gradient centrifugation. PBMCs intended for TCR sequencing were cryopreserved in liquid nitrogen and thawed later in a water bath at 37 degrees C. The sorted or isolated CD4+, CD8+ and CD8+ TEMRA cells had a purity of 90% or higher.

This TCR was recovered from a human donor with Susac syndrome. In this chain, TRBV20-1 is recombined with TRBJ1-5; TRBD1 is perhaps the D gene, given 6 matching bases. The specimen sequenced was CD4+ T cells from PBMCs. The CDR3 loop reads CSARADSSNQPQHF. The DNA sequence is given as TGCAGTGCTAGAGCGGACAGTAGCAATCAGCCCCAGCATTTT.